This T cell receptor beta chain is from a study of blood T cells in healthy people across ages (dated by TCRdb to between 2015 and 2016). Background for the entire study: In model experiments, template switching captured roughly one uniquely barcoded TCR beta cDNA molecule for every two T cells. Using deep sequencing normalized with unique cDNA molecular identifiers, the study measured how TCR beta repertoire diversity changes with age. Using the same blood draw, the study looked at two additional independent replicas of 1 million unique cDNA reads for two donors, one aged 18 to 29 and the other aged 80 or older. The donors were divided into four age groups: young (average around 16 years), middle-aged (about 41), aged (approximately 64) and long-lived (more than 75). To avoid experimental bias, donors of different ages were spread randomly across the sequencing lanes. The paper's findings and limits, for the study overall: Donor CMV infection status was unknown, potentially confounding age-related changes in expanded clonotypes. The percentage of naive T cells measured by flow cytometry correlated strongly with observed TCR beta diversity. Compared with the aged group, the long-lived group had more naive CD4+ T cells, fewer expanded clones and increased TCR diversity, a pattern suggesting age selection. Total diversity estimates from one million sequenced T cells were considered lower bounds and underestimates. Bulk unsorted PBMC profiling prevented conclusive comparison of naive and antigen-experienced compartments. Observed TCR beta diversity per million T cells fell roughly linearly with age, and a significant reduction was already apparent by age about 38.

Libraries were made using 5' RACE. The sample was run on an Illumina HiSeq 2500. A second roughly 7 to 12 cycle PCR used a sample-barcoded 5' primer and a J-beta primer mix. A template-switch 5' adaptor carrying 12 random nucleotides introduced a unique molecular identifier onto each TCR beta cDNA molecule. Each sample yielded at least 3 million CDR3-containing paired-end reads. First-strand cDNA was synthesized from all RNA with the Mint cDNA synthesis kit, primed by a TRBC-specific oligonucleotide. Following uracil-DNA glycosylase treatment, a first 18-cycle PCR with universal primers M1SS and BC2_uni_R was performed on all cDNA. On the study's bioinformatics: Each sample was normalized by randomly selecting 1 million high-quality reads, each carrying a distinct molecular identifier. Instead of being binned into consensus sequences, reads that shared molecular identifiers were thrown out. MiTCR, with a Q25 quality threshold and the strictest error-elimination algorithm, was used for CDR3 identification, clonotype clustering and error correction. A nonparametric unseen species model using Euler transformation provided a lower-bound estimate of total TCR beta diversity. TCRdb applied fastp at Q25 and MiXCR to the public reads, then kept only in-frame beta chains. When rows share a CDR3 protein, they turn into one entry using the most common DNA and genes. The V and J calls and clone size come from TCRdb's table, not from the authors' own analysis. The sample has around 1,600,000 distinct CDR3 sequences on record, about 42% of them singletons. The ten biggest clones cover over 3.5% of the sample.

Note on this clonotype: Its antigen specificity is not known. There are no base qualities to consult, and no much larger clone falls within one base.

Donors were 40 or so systemically healthy Caucasian individuals from Russia aged roughly 6 to 90 years. Approximately 10 milliliters of peripheral blood were collected from each donor into EDTA-treated Vacutainer tubes. Ficoll-Paque density-gradient centrifugation was used to isolate PBMCs, with at least 6 million obtained per sample. Trizol reagent was used to extract total RNA from PBMCs, with at least 6 micrograms per sample. The percentages of naive CD45RAhigh/CD27high T cells were determined by flow cytometry on a PBMC aliquot from every donor. The germline V gene (reference sequence) specifies MNHEY as CDR1 and SMNVEV as CDR2. From cysteine to phenylalanine, the CDR3 is 19 amino acids long. Left in the record is the CDR3 DNA by itself, 57 bases read in frame from the first base. From V the trimming removes 5 bases and from J it removes 0 bases, while the gene matches leave 11 bases of the junction unaccounted for.

The chain is assembled from TRBV27 and TRBJ2-2, with 11 bases matching TRBD2. The specimen was blood. The origin of this receptor is a woman aged 18-29 years in good health. The DNA sequence reads TGTGCCAGCAGTCTCGTTATAGCGGGAGGGCCCCCGAACACCGGGGAGCTGTTTTTT. Its protein product is CASSLVIAGGPPNTGELFF.